The present entry profiles one T cell receptor beta chain with its context. The method was immunoSEQ multiplex PCR; TCRdb's version includes in-frame clones alone and lacks a portion of them. Of fewer than 100,000 clones listed, 84% are singletons. The record originates from a study of OX40 agonist ivuxolimab in advanced cancers. Study information: At around 83% male, the cohort had a mean age of approximately 64 years, ranging from roughly 20 to 90. Three patients showed partial responses: one hepatocellular carcinoma and two cutaneous melanoma cases.

CDR3 length: 12 residues. Between the trimmed V and J ends, which lost 2 bases and 3 bases, there was a span of 4 bases. Germline V gives CDR1 SNHLY, CDR2 FYNNEI. The origin of this receptor is an adult with an advanced solid tumor such as melanoma, head and neck, liver or kidney cancer. The sequencing used CD4+ or CD8+ T cells sorted from blood, collected in a trial of the OX40 agonist ivuxolimab. This chain links TRBV2 with TRBJ1-1; D unresolved. The CDR3 loop reads CASSERYTEAFF. CDR3 nucleotide sequence: TGTGCCAGCAGTGAACGTTACACTGAAGCTTTCTTT.